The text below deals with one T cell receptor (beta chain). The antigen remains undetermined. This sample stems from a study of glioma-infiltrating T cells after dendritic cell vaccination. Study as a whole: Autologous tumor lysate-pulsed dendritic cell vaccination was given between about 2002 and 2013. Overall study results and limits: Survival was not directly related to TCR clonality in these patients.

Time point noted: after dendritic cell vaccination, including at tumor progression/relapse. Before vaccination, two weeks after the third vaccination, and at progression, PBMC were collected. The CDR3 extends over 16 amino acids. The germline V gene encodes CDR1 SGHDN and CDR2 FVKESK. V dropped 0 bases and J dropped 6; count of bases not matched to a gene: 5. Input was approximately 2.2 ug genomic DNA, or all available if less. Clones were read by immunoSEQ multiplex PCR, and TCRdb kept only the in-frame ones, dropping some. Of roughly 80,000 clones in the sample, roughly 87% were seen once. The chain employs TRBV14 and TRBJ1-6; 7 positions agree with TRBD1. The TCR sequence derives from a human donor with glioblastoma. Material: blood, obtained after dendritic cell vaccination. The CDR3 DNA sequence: TGTGCCAGCAGCCAAGATCCCCGACAGGGTAATTCACCCCTCCACTTT. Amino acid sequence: CASSQDPRQGNSPLHF.